A selection of T cell receptor beta chains follows, all from one sample in a study of blood T cell repertoires in COVID-19. Repertoires were generated with immunoSEQ multiplex PCR, while TCRdb's copy carries only in-frame clones and drops some. Seen here are roughly 290,000 clones, around 90% observed once, and the top ten hold 1.5% to 2%. Sequencing was done on a sample of PBMCs or T cells enriched from blood (not recorded which). These receptors all come from a woman in her thirties or forties who had recovered from COVID-19. Both conserved end residues are trimmed from each CDR3. A D gene is named only where the DNA matches it firmly.

V	D	J	CDR3
TRBV18	TRBD2	TRBJ2-1	ASSPSAGGLAYNEQF
TRBV6-5	TRBD1	TRBJ2-7	ASTTDRGSSYEQY
TRBV5-5	NA	TRBJ1-2	ASSFGDSYGYT
TRBV12-3/TRBV12-4	NA	TRBJ2-5	ASSLSGLETQY
TRBV4-1	NA	TRBJ1-4	ASSQDLEGDGEKLF
TRBV2	NA	TRBJ2-5	ASRRTYQETQY
TRBV7-2	NA	TRBJ2-5	ASSARRDTQETQY
TRBV19	NA	TRBJ1-6	ASSIGLRSNSPLH
TRBV6-5	TRBD1	TRBJ1-1	ASRRDRMNTEAF
TRBV4-1	NA	TRBJ1-1	ASSQAPPLPNRAF
TRBV11-2	NA	TRBJ2-3	ASSVSVGSTDTQY
TRBV7-2	NA	TRBJ1-5	ASSKGGGVDQPQH
TRBV6-6	TRBD2	TRBJ2-4	ASSPQPFGGRENIQY
TRBV9	NA	TRBJ1-2	ASSAGQMYGYT
TRBV3-1/TRBV3-2	NA	TRBJ2-5	ASSQNLWRETQY
TRBV5-1	TRBD1	TRBJ1-1	ASSQGPWTGRAEAF
TRBV7-9	TRBD1	TRBJ1-2	ASSLVGQDRGYT
TRBV7-8	NA	TRBJ2-5	ASSLASGIETQY
TRBV19	TRBD1	TRBJ1-4	ASLPQGAGEKLF
TRBV5-1	TRBD1	TRBJ1-4	ASSLGDRDREKLF
TRBV5-1	TRBD2	TRBJ2-3	ASSPRTSGVSTDTQY
TRBV4-3	NA	TRBJ2-2	ASSQGFGGRRVGELF
TRBV19	NA	TRBJ1-1	ASKSGRFDTEAF
TRBV19	TRBD1	TRBJ1-4	ASSIDHGTATNEKLF